This T cell receptor (beta chain) originates from a study of blood T cell repertoires in COVID-19. Across the whole study: The study drew acute and convalescent COVID-19 samples from the United States, Italy and Spain. PBMCs, B-cell-depleted T cells, or T cells provided the cDNA or gDNA that made up the material.

CDR1 and CDR2 (germline): MNHEY, SVGAGI. The CDR3 totals 16 residues. Losses at the gene ends were 4 bases for V and 5 bases for J; bases not matched to a gene: 7. TCRdb's table, derived via immunoSEQ multiplex PCR, lists solely in-frame clones and lacks some. The sample lists about 80,000 clones, about 87% occurring once. This clone was counted between two and nine times. This TCR came from a woman older than 75 with acute or convalescent COVID-19. This chain links TRBV6-5 with TRBJ2-3; 12 bases are shared with TRBD2. Material for sequencing was peripheral blood. The chain's CDR3 is CASSSTSGRGIDTQYF. CDR3 sequence (DNA): TGTGCCAGCAGTTCGACTAGCGGGAGAGGTATAGATACGCAGTATTTT.